This TCR beta chain was documented in a study of blood T cell repertoires in COVID-19. Study at large: Donors in the United States, Italy and Spain gave samples during acute or convalescent COVID-19. T cells, B-cell-depleted T cells, or PBMCs provided the cDNA or gDNA that served as material.

The germline V and J ends were trimmed by 4 bases and 0 bases, with 13 bases remaining between them. The germline V gene has CDR1 SGHKS and CDR2 YYEKEE (reference sequence). CDR3 length: 16 amino acids. Per the original data handling: Reference gene primer amplification gave estimated nucleated cell counts. Produced via immunoSEQ multiplex PCR; TCRdb's table is partial and in-frame only. V, J and clone size are taken as reported in that table, and D and trimming were inferred from the DNA itself. The repertoire includes some 180,000 clones, 84% of them detected once, and 6.5% to 8.5% sits in the top ten.

This chain connects TRBV5-5 to TRBJ1-4, with unresolved D. This clonotype was sampled from a human donor in a cohort sampled during active COVID-19. The sequenced sample consisted of peripheral blood. The CDR3 region is CASSDQRLATNEKLFF. The DNA of the CDR3 is TGTGCCAGCAGCGACCAGAGACTTGCAACTAATGAAAAACTGTTTTTT.